The 21 T cell receptor beta chains below come from one sample, sequenced in a study of T cell responses to AZD1222 COVID-19 vaccine. The assay was immunoSEQ multiplex PCR, and TCRdb's table has in-frame clones only and misses some. This table has about 130,000 clones, approximately 93% appearing once. The sample was peripheral blood, taken on day 0 of AZD1222 vaccination. The receptor set was obtained from an adult in good health.

J is TRBJ1-6 and V is TRBV30; D is unresolved. CDR3 size: 13 residues. CDR1 GTSNPN and CDR2 SVGIG come from the germline V gene (reference sequence). Trimming took 2 bases from V and 7 from J, leaving 9 bases between them. The CDR3 DNA reads TGTGCCTGGAGTTCGCAAGGGAATTCACCCCTCCACTTT. Protein: CAWSSQGNSPLHF.

The genes are TRBV7-2 and TRBJ1-5, with D maybe TRBD1 (6 bases). Germline V gene data show CDR1 as SGHTA and CDR2 as FQGNSA. The CDR3 covers 15 residues. The V and J ends lost 3 bases and 6 bases respectively, with 15 bases between them. The DNA for the CDR3 is TGTGCCAGCAGCTTTGACAGGCCGTCGGGTCAGCCCCAGCATTTT. This codes for CASSFDRPSGQPQHF.

The chain has TRBV27 and TRBJ1-5; D is possibly TRBD1 (6 bases). The CDR3 has 15 amino acids. CDR1 is MNHEY, CDR2 SMNVEV, per germline (reference sequence). V was pared by 6 bases and J by 2 bases, with 14 bases between. The CDR3 spells CASRIDRSRNQPQHF. CDR3 nucleotide sequence: TGTGCCAGCAGGATCGACAGGAGTCGCAATCAGCCCCAGCATTTT.

This chain links TRBV7-3 with TRBJ2-3; D might be TRBD1 (5 bases). CDR3 length equals 13 residues. Deletions cut 5 bases from V and 5 bases from J, with 11 bases between. Germline-derived CDR1 and CDR2 are SGHTA and FQGTGA. CDR3: CASSGRRGDTQYF. For the CDR3, the DNA is TGTGCCAGCAGCGGCCGAAGGGGAGATACGCAGTATTTT.

The chain has TRBV5-1 and TRBJ1-1; tentatively, D is TRBD1 (6 bases). Germline assignment: CDR1 SGHRS and CDR2 YFSETQ. Trimming shortened V by 0 bases and J by 0 bases, and 15 bases separated the two germline ends. This CDR3 contains 17 residues. Here the CDR3 DNA reads TGCGCCAGCAGCTTGGGCACCGTGGGGGCGGTGAACACTGAAGCTTTCTTT. Residues: CASSLGTVGAVNTEAFF.

The chain joins TRBV27 to TRBJ1-2; unclear D gene. Germline V lookup: CDR1 MNHEY, CDR2 SMNVEV (reference sequence). The CDR3 spans 13 residues. Trimming pared 8 bases from V and 3 bases from J, leaving 13 bases between. CDR3 nucleotides: TGTGCCAGCCACCCAGCCCTCCACTATGGCTACACCTTC. Translating gives CASHPALHYGYTF.

This rearrangement joins TRBV27 to TRBJ2-7; D gene unclear. The germline gives CDR1 MNHEY, CDR2 SMNVEV (reference sequence). The CDR3 covers 12 residues. Trimming took 7 bases from V and 5 from J, leaving 12 bases between them. CDR3 sequence reads: CASTGQHHEQYF. In DNA form, the CDR3 reads TGTGCCAGCACCGGGCAGCACCACGAGCAGTACTTC.

The chain uses TRBV5-4 and TRBJ2-1; D tentatively reads TRBD1 or TRBD2 (6 bases each). Trimming shortened V by 5 bases and J by 10 bases, and 16 bases separated the two germline ends. In germline, CDR1 is SGHNT, CDR2 YYREEE (reference sequence). The CDR3 runs to 13 residues. In nucleotides, the CDR3 is TGTGCCAGCAGGGCGTGGGGGGCGCTCGAGCAGTTCTTC. Amino acid sequence: CASRAWGALEQFF.

The chain carries TRBV28 and TRBJ1-6; no reliable D call. This CDR3 contains 13 residues. Between the trimmed V and J ends, which lost 3 bases and 8 bases, there was a span of 8 bases. Germline V gives CDR1 MDHEN, CDR2 SYDVKM. CDR3 DNA: TGTGCCAGCAGTTTTTCCGGGGATTCACCCCTCCACTTT. Its translation: CASSFSGDSPLHF.

The chain recombines TRBV11-2 with TRBJ2-7, with 12 bases fitting TRBD2. Trimming cost V 5 bases and J 5 bases; bases outside gene matches: 7. In germline, CDR1 is SGHAT, CDR2 FQNNGV. This CDR3 is built from 15 residues. CDR3 region: CASSPTSGRSHEQYF. For the CDR3, the DNA is TGTGCCAGCAGCCCGACTAGCGGGAGATCCCACGAGCAGTACTTC.

V is TRBV23-1 and J is TRBJ2-3; TRBD1 matches 7 bases. TRBV23-1 is designated an ORF whose function remains uncertain. Trimming took 6 bases from V and 0 from J; bases not matched to a gene: 6. This CDR3 spans 15 amino acids. CDR3 residues: CASSRGQPSTDTQYF. The CDR3 DNA follows: TGCGCCAGCAGCCGGGGACAGCCTAGCACAGATACGCAGTATTTT.

This chain's CDR3 is CASSDAGTGHEQYF. The CDR3 DNA reads TGTGCCAGCAGCGACGCCGGGACAGGGCACGAGCAGTACTTC. The chain links TRBV6-2 or TRBV6-3 to TRBJ2-7; TRBD1 matches at 9 bases. V trimming: 6 bases; J trimming: 5 bases; junction bases outside the gene matches: 8. The germline CDR1 and CDR2 sequences are MNHEY and SVGEGT. The CDR3 loop spans 14 amino acids.

V is TRBV23-1 and J is TRBJ2-2; possible D gene TRBD2, 6 bases. TRBV23-1 has ORF status, its function being uncertain. The germline V and J ends were trimmed by 0 bases and 1 base, with 12 bases remaining between them. The length of the CDR3 is 17 residues. CDR3 coding DNA: TGCGCCAGCAGTCAATCTGGAGGGAGGATGAACACCGGGGAGCTGTTTTTT. It translates to CASSQSGGRMNTGELFF.

The chain employs TRBV10-3 and TRBJ2-7, with TRBD2 matching over 7 bases. V lost 1 base and J lost 3; bases outside the gene matches: 12. Germline assignment: CDR1 ENHRY and CDR2 SYGVKD. The CDR3 runs to 17 residues. The CDR3 DNA sequence: TGTGCCATCAGTGAGTTGAGCGTAAAAGGGACTAACTACGAGCAGTACTTC. It codes for CAISELSVKGTNYEQYF.

The V gene is TRBV7-2, the J gene TRBJ2-2, with 7 positions matching TRBD1. The ends lost 10 bases at V and 7 bases at J; junction bases unmatched: 12. CDR1 is SGHTA, CDR2 FQGNSA, per germline. CDR3 length: 14 amino acids. CDR3 loop: CANKDRVGNGELFF. The CDR3 DNA is TGTGCCAACAAAGACAGGGTTGGGAACGGGGAGCTGTTTTTT.

The CDR3: CASSPDQETQYF. The CDR3 DNA reads TGTGCCAGCTCACCGGACCAAGAGACCCAGTACTTC. This rearrangement joins TRBV18 to TRBJ2-5; D is uncertain. Germline CDR1 KGHSH, CDR2 LQKENI. V was cut by 3 bases and J by 0 bases, with 2 bases left in between. The CDR3 totals 12 residues.

This chain joins TRBV5-1 and TRBJ1-3; D not certain. The length of the CDR3 is 15 residues. V shed 5 bases and J shed 0 bases, with 12 bases lying between them. Per germline, CDR1 SGHRS and CDR2 YFSETQ. The CDR3 here is CASSPSVASGNTIYF. For the CDR3, the DNA is TGCGCCAGCAGTCCAAGCGTAGCCTCTGGAAACACCATATATTTT.

V usage is TRBV5-1 and J usage is TRBJ2-7; the match to TRBD1 covers 7 bases. The CDR3 consists of 12 residues. CDR1 and CDR2 from the germline V gene are SGHRS and YFSETQ. V trimming: 0 bases; J trimming: 11 bases; junction bases outside the gene matches: 5. The CDR3 is CASSLVRGQEYF. The CDR3 DNA is TGCGCCAGCAGCTTGGTGAGGGGGCAGGAGTACTTC.

V usage is TRBV19 and J usage is TRBJ1-4, with 7 positions matching TRBD1. The CDR3 totals 14 residues. Germline V gives CDR1 LNHDA, CDR2 SQIVND (reference sequence). V shed 4 bases and J 4 bases; nucleotides not matched to a gene: 3. CDR3: CASSTGQFNEKLFF. The DNA of the CDR3 is TGTGCCAGTAGTACGGGACAGTTTAATGAAAAACTGTTTTTT.

This chain joins TRBV7-8 and TRBJ1-5; TRBD1 might be the D (5 bases). V lost 5 bases and J 1 base, leaving 15 bases between the germline ends. Germline values: CDR1 SGHVS, CDR2 FQNEAQ. This CDR3 region has 16 residues. The CDR3 loop reads CASSQRGSGSNQPQHF. The CDR3 bases are TGTGCCAGCAGCCAACGGGGGTCGGGGAGCAATCAGCCCCAGCATTTT.

This sequence joins TRBV7-2 and TRBJ2-1; maybe TRBD1 (5 bases). The length of the CDR3 is 15 residues. Germline CDR1 SGHTA, CDR2 FQGNSA. V was pared by 5 bases and J by 0 bases, with 11 bases between. CDR3 region: CASSVDRSSYNEQFF. The CDR3 DNA follows: TGTGCCAGCAGCGTTGACAGATCCTCCTACAATGAGCAGTTCTTC.